The entry below describes one T cell receptor beta chain. The target antigen is unknown. Repertoires were generated with immunoSEQ multiplex PCR, while TCRdb's copy carries only in-frame clones and drops some. This sample carries roughly 42,000 clones, approximately 94% of them seen once, and the ten largest clones take about 0.8%. The data stem from a study of T cell clonotyping in hematopoietic cell transplantation. Findings and limits, study-wide: Higher Inverse Simpson Index values in graft donor and pretransplant recipient predicted broader posttransplant TCR diversity. Without cell sorting, CD4 versus CD8 contributions remain unresolved. After transplant, recipient diversity fell while pathologically expanded clonotypes grew through day 180.

CDR1 SGHNT and CDR2 YYREEE come from the germline V gene (reference sequence). CDR3 length: 17 amino acids. J was trimmed by 2 bases and V by 0 bases; bases with no gene match: 8. The chain is built from TRBV5-4 and TRBJ2-3; 8 nucleotides match TRBD1. Sequenced material: peripheral blood mononuclear cells. This TCR derives from a woman in her forties or fifties in good health. Some clones in this sample may be carry-over from other donors' samples. The CDR3 is CASSLAGQASNTDTQYF. DNA for the CDR3: TGTGCCAGCAGCTTGGCGGGACAGGCTTCCAACACAGATACGCAGTATTTT.